The 9 T cell receptor beta chains presented below share a single source sample, sequenced in a study of cytomegalovirus exposure and HLA in healthy donors. Use of 60 Vbeta and 13 Jbeta primers characterized the PCR. The table came from immunoSEQ multiplex PCR; TCRdb's copy has only in-frame clones and leaves some out. Here the sample spans fewer than 250,000 clones, roughly 86% being singletons. Sequencing was performed on PBMCs. The receptors here all came from a woman under 30 in good health and CMV-seronegative.

The chain carries TRBV7-9 and TRBJ2-2; the D gene is possibly TRBD2 (5 bases). The CDR3 contains 16 residues. Germline CDR1 and CDR2: SEHNR and FQNEAQ (reference sequence). Trimming removed 5 bases at V and 2 bases at J, with 15 bases between. The DNA for the CDR3 is TGTGCCAGCAGCGGGAAGGCGGGTGCCAACACCGGGGAGCTGTTTTTT. Translated, it gives CASSGKAGANTGELFF.

J is TRBJ1-1 and V is TRBV15, with TRBD1 identical over 8 bases. V dropped 1 base and J dropped 1; count of bases not matched to a gene: 11. The CDR3 contains 18 residues. Germline V gene sequence: CDR1 LNHNV, CDR2 YYDKDF (reference sequence). CDR3: CATSRAYISQGANTEAFF. CDR3 sequence (DNA): TGTGCCACCAGCAGAGCATATATATCGCAGGGGGCGAACACTGAAGCTTTCTTT.

J is TRBJ2-6 and V is TRBV2; no definite D call. V lost 6 bases and J 4 bases, leaving 10 bases between the germline ends. The germline CDR1 and CDR2 sequences are SNHLY and FYNNEI. The length of the CDR3 is 14 residues. In nucleotides, the CDR3 is TGTGCCAGCAGCGGTCAACCCGGGGCCAACGTCCTGACTTTC. Its protein is CASSGQPGANVLTF.

This chain uses TRBV5-1 with TRBJ2-7, with 8 bases matching TRBD2. The germline V gene encodes CDR1 SGHRS and CDR2 YFSETQ. The CDR3 runs 14 residues. V lost 6 bases to trimming and J lost 1 base; unmatched junction nucleotides: 6. CDR3 DNA sequence: TGCGCCAGCAAGTTCAGCGGGGGATCCTACGAGCAGTACTTC. Its translation: CASKFSGGSYEQYF.

V and J are TRBV19 and TRBJ2-3; TRBD1 aligns across 9 bases. V gave up 9 bases and J gave up 5 bases; unmatched junction bases: 6. This CDR3 contains 13 residues. CDR1 and CDR2 from the germline V gene are LNHDA and SQIVND (reference sequence). In DNA, the CDR3 is TGTGCCAGCGGGAACAGGGGGCGAGATACGCAGTATTTT. Its translation: CASGNRGRDTQYF.

The chain carries TRBV28 and TRBJ2-3, with D possibly TRBD1 on 6 matching bases. V was trimmed by 7 bases and J by 4 bases, leaving 6 bases between them. Germline V CDR1 and CDR2: MDHEN, SYDVKM. The CDR3 runs 11 residues. The DNA of the CDR3 is TGTGCCAGCACAGGGGCAGATACGCAGTATTTT. It is translated as CASTGADTQYF. The whole variable domain, filled in from reference TRBV28 and TRBJ2-3, reads DVKVTQSSRYLVKRTGEKVFLECVQDMDHENMFWYRQDPGLGLRLIYFSYDVKMKEKGDIPEGYSVSREKKERFSLILESASTNQTSMYLCASTGADTQYFGPGTRLTVL.

This chain connects TRBV19 to TRBJ1-2; D is uncertain. The CDR3 sequence is 13 residues long. Per the germline V gene, CDR1 is LNHDA and CDR2 is SQIVND (reference sequence). The V and J ends lost 7 bases and 2 bases respectively, with 11 bases between them. The CDR3 spells CASTRDINYGYTF. CDR3 nucleotide sequence: TGTGCCAGTACCCGCGATATAAACTATGGCTACACCTTC.

V is TRBV27 and J is TRBJ2-3; possible D gene TRBD2, 5 bases. The germline V gene has CDR1 MNHEY and CDR2 SMNVEV (reference sequence). The CDR3 consists of 15 residues. V gave up 0 bases and J gave up 0 bases, with 7 bases separating them. CDR3 residues: CASSLSPGSTDTQYF. In DNA form, the CDR3 reads TGTGCCAGCAGTTTATCTCCGGGGAGCACAGATACGCAGTATTTT.

The V call is TRBV2, the J call TRBJ2-3, with TRBD1 identical over 7 bases. The CDR3 covers 15 residues. V lost 4 bases and J lost 2; bases outside the gene matches: 6. The germline CDR1 and CDR2 sequences are SNHLY and FYNNEI. CDR3 in DNA: TGTGCCAGCAGTGTTACAGGGGTAGACACAGATACGCAGTATTTT. Protein: CASSVTGVDTDTQYF.